The next 20 T cell receptor beta chains were all read from a single sample in a study of blood T cell repertoires in COVID-19. Clones were sequenced by immunoSEQ multiplex PCR, and TCRdb holds only the in-frame ones, with some missing. The table lists 65,000 to 90,000 clones, roughly 86% of them singletons. Sequenced sample: peripheral blood. These receptors originate from a man aged 55 to 69 with acute or convalescent COVID-19.

J is TRBJ1-5 and V is TRBV5-8; 9 nucleotides match TRBD1. Germline loops: CDR1 SGHTS, CDR2 YDEGEE. This CDR3 comprises 17 residues. Trimming took 0 bases from V and 0 from J; bases not matched to a gene: 4. The CDR3 DNA reads as TGTGCCAGCAGCTTGGTACAGGGGGCTAGTAGCAATCAGCCCCAGCATTTT. This gives the protein CASSLVQGASSNQPQHF.

This chain links TRBV6-6 with TRBJ1-4; 7 bases align to TRBD1. J was trimmed by 6 bases and V by 8 bases; bases with no gene match: 9. This CDR3 spans 14 amino acids. Per the germline V gene, CDR1 is MNHNY and CDR2 is SVGAGI (reference sequence). DNA for the CDR3: TGTGCCAGCGGCGACAGGGAAGAGGATGAAAAACTGTTTTTT. The encoded protein is CASGDREEDEKLFF.

This chain links TRBV4-3 with TRBJ2-7, with 7 bases identical to TRBD2. Germline CDR1 is LGHNA and CDR2 is YSLEER. The CDR3 contains 14 residues. V shed 4 bases, J shed 4 bases, and the junction held 7 bases outside the gene matches. In DNA, the CDR3 is TGCGCCAGCAGCCTTCAGCGGGGACCGTACGAGCAGTACTTC. It translates to CASSLQRGPYEQYF.

The CDR3 DNA reads TGCGCCAGCAGCTTGGCCTTGGGCACGGGGACTGAAGCTTTCTTT. It yields the protein CASSLALGTGTEAFF. The chain couples TRBV5-1 to TRBJ1-1; D uncertain. Trimming took off 0 bases at V and 5 bases at J, with 14 bases between the two ends. The CDR3 loop spans 15 amino acids. Germline CDR1 and CDR2: SGHRS and YFSETQ. Variable domain in full (rest from reference TRBV5-1 and TRBJ1-1): KAGVTQTPRYLIKTRGQQVTLSCSPISGHRSVSWYQQTPGQGLQFLFEYFSETQRNKGNFPGRFSGRQFSNSRSEMNVSTLELGDSALYLCASSLALGTGTEAFFGQGTRLTVV.

This clone was counted once. The chain uses TRBV10-3 and TRBJ2-2, with D perhaps TRBD1 (5 bases). The CDR3 covers 12 residues. V lost 0 bases and J lost 10, with 6 bases in between. Germline V gene sequence: CDR1 ENHRY, CDR2 SYGVKD. The CDR3 bases are TGTGCCATCAGTGAGTCGGGGCTGGAGCTGTTTTTT. Amino acid sequence: CAISESGLELFF.

This clone was recorded once. This chain connects TRBV7-2 to TRBJ2-1; no clear D gene. CDR3 length: 15 amino acids. Germline values: CDR1 SGHTA, CDR2 FQGNSA. V shed 1 base and J shed 7 bases, with 14 bases lying between them. The CDR3 loop reads CASSLVAVGRNEQFF. CDR3 coding DNA: TGTGCCAGCAGCTTAGTTGCGGTTGGTAGGAATGAGCAGTTCTTC.

The chain uses TRBV12-3 or TRBV12-4 and TRBJ2-7; D is uncertain. This CDR3 has 12 amino acids. Deletions cut 3 bases from V and 6 bases from J, with 9 bases between. The DNA of the CDR3 is TGTGCCAGCAGTTTTGTTATCCCCGAGCAGTACTTC. Encoded protein: CASSFVIPEQYF.

This clone was observed once. The chain employs TRBV18 and TRBJ1-1; D not resolved. Germline assignment: CDR1 KGHSH and CDR2 LQKENI. Trimming left V 0 bases short and J 7 bases short, with 12 bases between. CDR3 size: 14 residues. The CDR3 DNA follows: TGTGCCAGCTCACCACCGATACGTCGGGTTGAAGCTTTCTTT. As protein: CASSPPIRRVEAFF.

The J gene is TRBJ2-4, the V gene TRBV6-2 or TRBV6-3; 8 bases fit TRBD1. Germline V gene lookup returns CDR1 MNHEY and CDR2 SVGEGT. CDR3 length: 15 amino acids. Unmatched junction bases numbered 3, after V lost 1 base and J lost 4 bases. The CDR3 region has the DNA TGTGCCAGCAGTTACTTATGGACAGGGAAAAACATTCAGTACTTC. Amino acids: CASSYLWTGKNIQYF.

This chain uses TRBV7-2 with TRBJ2-7; D perhaps matches TRBD2 (5 bases). Trimming took off 5 bases at V and 3 bases at J, with 8 bases between the two ends. CDR3 length: 12 amino acids. Looked up from germline, CDR1 is SGHTA and CDR2 is FQGNSA. CDR3 sequence (DNA): TGTGCCAGCAGCAAGAGGGACTACGAGCAGTACTTC. It yields the protein CASSKRDYEQYF.

This clone turned up a few times. The chain couples TRBV5-4 to TRBJ2-1, with D perhaps matching TRBD2 (6 bases). Germline CDR1 and CDR2: SGHNT and YYREEE (reference sequence). The ends were cut back, 4 bases at V and 4 bases at J, with 21 bases in the middle. CDR3 length equals 17 residues. The CDR3 nucleotides read TGTGCCAGCAGCCGCTCGGGGGTCGCAGGACTGTACAATGAGCAGTTCTTC. It specifies CASSRSGVAGLYNEQFF. The variable domain in full, completed from reference TRBV5-4 and TRBJ2-1, reads ETGVTQSPTHLIKTRGQQVTLRCSSQSGHNTVSWYQQALGQGPQFIFQYYREEENGRGNFPPRFSGLQFPNYSSELNVNALELDDSALYLCASSRSGVAGLYNEQFFGPGTRLTVL.

V gene TRBV4-3 combines with J gene TRBJ2-1; 8 nucleotides line up with TRBD1. After removal of 1 base from V and 7 bases from J, the junction contained 9 bases not matched to a gene. The CDR3 runs 16 residues. The germline V gene encodes CDR1 LGHNA and CDR2 YSLEER. This CDR3 reads CASSQVWQGARNEQFF. CDR3 sequence (DNA): TGCGCCAGCAGCCAAGTTTGGCAGGGGGCGCGAAATGAGCAGTTCTTC.

This chain joins TRBV5-1 and TRBJ1-2; TRBD1 aligns across 8 bases. After removal of 1 base from V and 7 bases from J, the junction contained 6 bases not matched to a gene. This CDR3 is 14 amino acids long. Germline assignment: CDR1 SGHRS and CDR2 YFSETQ. CDR3 bases: TGCGCCAGCAGCTTGAAAGGGACAGGTTCTGGCTACACCTTC. Encoded protein: CASSLKGTGSGYTF.

This clone was picked up a small number of times. V usage is TRBV10-3 and J usage is TRBJ1-1; weak D call: TRBD1 (6 bases). The length of the CDR3 is 17 residues. Per germline, CDR1 ENHRY and CDR2 SYGVKD. Trimming cost V 6 bases and J 3 bases, with 23 bases left between them. CDR3 in DNA: TGTGCCATCAGCCGATTGACAGGTCTTGGGGCGGACACTGAAGCTTTCTTT. Translated: CAISRLTGLGADTEAFF.

The genes are TRBV9 and TRBJ2-2; TRBD2 matches 7 bases. Unmatched junction bases numbered 9, after V lost 0 bases and J lost 7 bases. The germline V gene has CDR1 SGDLS and CDR2 YYNGEE. The CDR3 extends over 16 amino acids. CDR3 sequence (DNA): TGTGCCAGCAGCGTAGAGGCGGGAGATAGGGTCGGGGAGCTGTTTTTT. It translates to CASSVEAGDRVGELFF.

This clone showed up just once. This chain joins TRBV7-2 and TRBJ1-2; 10 bases line up with TRBD1. The length of the CDR3 is 15 residues. With 5 bases clipped from V and 6 bases from J, the junction kept 9 bases outside the gene matches. CDR1 is SGHTA and CDR2 is FQGNSA in the germline V gene. The CDR3 DNA reads as TGTGCCAGCAGCACCTATTCGGACAGGGGGAATGGCTACACCTTC. It yields the protein CASSTYSDRGNGYTF.

The chain employs TRBV6-1 and TRBJ2-7, with D maybe TRBD1 (6 bases). The V gene lost 2 bases and the J gene lost 0 bases, with 11 bases spanning the gap. CDR3 length: 15 residues. Looked up from germline, CDR1 is MNHNS and CDR2 is SASEGT. CDR3 region: CASSEFPGVSYEQYF. The CDR3 region has the DNA TGTGCCAGCAGTGAATTCCCAGGGGTCTCCTACGAGCAGTACTTC.

V and J are TRBV15 and TRBJ2-3, with D maybe TRBD2 (6 bases). Per germline, CDR1 LNHNV and CDR2 YYDKDF (reference sequence). The CDR3 length is 14 residues. V lost 6 bases to trimming and J lost 3 bases, with 13 bases between them. The chain's CDR3 is CATRSGRETDTQYF. The CDR3 nucleotides are TGTGCCACCAGATCAGGACGGGAGACAGATACGCAGTATTTT.

The chain links TRBV28 to TRBJ2-7; 8 bases align to TRBD2. CDR1 and CDR2 (germline): MDHEN, SYDVKM. The V gene end was trimmed by 7 bases and the J gene end by 2 bases; junction bases not matched to a gene: 7. CDR3 length: 14 amino acids. The CDR3 DNA reads TGTGCCAGCACACCGGGAGGGGCAACCTACGAGCAGTACTTC. Its protein is CASTPGGATYEQYF.

V usage is TRBV7-3 and J usage is TRBJ2-1; the match to TRBD2 covers 12 bases. V shed 4 bases, J shed 7 bases, and the junction held 2 bases outside the gene matches. The CDR3 has 14 residues. In germline, CDR1 is SGHTA, CDR2 FQGTGA. CDR3 DNA sequence: TGTGCCAGCAGCTACACTAGCGGGGGGAATGAGCAGTTCTTC. Its translation is CASSYTSGGNEQFF.